This TCR beta chain was obtained from a study of T-cell reconstitution after alpha-beta-depleted transplantation in children. Findings and limits, study-wide: After one year, T-cell counts and TCRbeta diversity mostly came from new T cells. The origin of high day-60 TCRbeta diversity in some patients lay in surviving recipient T cells and thymic progenitors. After transplant, at about two months, alpha-beta T cells were reportedly derived from several hundred expanded graft clones.

This clonotype has only a few counts. Its specificity is unknown. CDR1 and CDR2 (germline): SGDLS, YYNGEE. V lost 7 bases and J 0 bases, leaving 22 bases between the germline ends. This CDR3 comprises 18 residues. Unique molecular identifiers were incorporated into the prepared TCRbeta library. In TCRdb, the PCR reads were re-called with MiXCR into one record per CDR3 protein. The table includes 700,000 to 850,000 distinct CDR3 sequences, about 16% detected once. This clonotype originated in a male patient under 18 who had a stem cell transplant for acute lymphoblastic leukemia, so the T cells may come from the graft donor. The rearrangement uses TRBV9 and TRBJ1-4, with D unclear. The specimen comprised PBMCs, mostly from graft donor cells, sampled 360 days after TCRalphabeta/CD19-depleted stem cell transplant. CDR3 region: CASRKNIGSPSTNEKLFF. CDR3 DNA sequence: TGTGCCAGCCGAAAGAACATCGGGTCACCTTCAACTAATGAAAAACTGTTTTTT.